This entry lists 15 T cell receptor beta chains sequenced from one sample in a study of cytomegalovirus exposure and HLA in healthy donors. This PCR relied on a set of 60 Vbeta primers and 13 Jbeta primers. Sequencing was performed with immunoSEQ multiplex PCR; in TCRdb, only in-frame clones are kept and a portion is missing. The sample includes some 200,000 clones, about 83% of them seen just once. Input material: PBMCs. The receptor source for this set is a girl aged 5-17 years in good health and CMV-seronegative.

This chain uses TRBV2 with TRBJ2-7, with 8 bases that match TRBD1. This CDR3 comprises 16 residues. Germline loops: CDR1 SNHLY, CDR2 FYNNEI. The J segment lost 1 base and the V segment lost 8 bases, leaving 13 bases of the junction unmatched. The DNA of the CDR3 is TGTGCCAGCGGACAGGGTTTCTTGGCAAGTTCCTACGAGCAGTACTTC. Its protein product is CASGQGFLASSYEQYF.

The chain carries TRBV7-9 and TRBJ2-3; TRBD1 might be the D (6 bases). The CDR3 is 12 amino acids. V lost 5 bases and J lost 4, with 7 bases in between. Per germline, CDR1 SEHNR and CDR2 FQNEAQ (reference sequence). The CDR3 reads CASSEGADTQYF. The CDR3 bases are TGTGCCAGCAGCGAGGGGGCAGATACGCAGTATTTT.

A few counts support this clone. This chain joins TRBV9 and TRBJ2-7, with 11 bases fitting TRBD1. The CDR3 extends over 16 amino acids. V was clipped by 5 bases and J by 1 base; unmatched bases: 8. The germline V gene has CDR1 SGDLS and CDR2 YYNGEE. The CDR3 reads CASRDRGLIWSYEQYF. CDR3 sequence (DNA): TGTGCCAGCAGGGACAGGGGGCTTATCTGGTCCTACGAGCAGTACTTC.

The gene calls are TRBV11-3 and TRBJ2-3, with D possibly matching TRBD1 (5 bases). The germline V gene encodes CDR1 SGHNT and CDR2 YENEEA. Trimming stripped 3 bases from V and 2 bases from J, with 9 bases between. This CDR3 is 14 amino acids long. The CDR3 DNA reads as TGTGCCAGCAGCTTGAGTGGGGCCACAGATACGCAGTATTTT. Protein: CASSLSGATDTQYF.

This clone turned up a few times. The rearrangement links TRBV7-2 to TRBJ1-1; TRBD1 agrees at 7 bases. From germline, CDR1 is SGHTA and CDR2 FQGNSA. This CDR3 region has 15 residues. V lost 1 base to trimming and J lost 4 bases; unmatched junction nucleotides: 6. The CDR3 coding sequence is TGTGCCAGCAGCTTAGTTGGGACAGAGATCACTGAAGCTTTCTTT. Protein sequence: CASSLVGTEITEAFF.

CDR3 residues: CASSSPDTANTEAFF. CDR3 DNA: TGTGCCAGCAGCTCCCCGGACACAGCGAACACTGAAGCTTTCTTT. The rearrangement uses TRBV7-9 and TRBJ1-1; TRBD1 might be the D (5 bases). The CDR3 is 15 amino acids. The V end was cut by 4 bases, the J end by 1 base, with 13 bases between. Germline values: CDR1 SEHNR, CDR2 FQNEAQ (reference sequence).

This clone has a handful of counts. J is TRBJ2-7 and V is TRBV7-2; D possibly corresponds to TRBD1 (6 bases). The CDR3 contains 13 residues. The germline V and J ends were trimmed by 4 bases and 3 bases, with 10 bases remaining between them. Germline-derived CDR1 and CDR2 are SGHTA and FQGNSA. CDR3 DNA sequence: TGTGCCAGCAGCTGGGGACAACTCTACGAGCAGTACTTC. Encoded protein: CASSWGQLYEQYF.

The gene calls are TRBV19 and TRBJ1-3; perhaps TRBD1 as D (6 bases). Trimming removed 11 bases from V and 0 bases from J, with 14 bases in between. The V gene's germline CDR1 is LNHDA and CDR2 SQIVND (reference sequence). The CDR3 is made up of 14 amino acids. CDR3 in DNA: TGTGCCTCAGCGAGGGGGAACTCTGGAAACACCATATATTTT. Translating gives CASARGNSGNTIYF.

This chain connects TRBV11-2 to TRBJ2-5; TRBD1 aligns across 8 bases. CDR1 is SGHAT, CDR2 FQNNGV, per germline. This CDR3 has 13 residues. The J segment lost 5 bases and the V segment lost 5 bases, leaving 4 bases of the junction unmatched. This CDR3 reads CASSGQGRETQYF. As DNA, the CDR3 is TGTGCCAGCAGCGGACAGGGCCGGGAGACCCAGTACTTC.

This clone was counted a single time. The rearrangement joins TRBV30 to TRBJ2-7, with D maybe TRBD2 (5 bases). Looked up from germline, CDR1 is GTSNPN and CDR2 is SVGIG (reference sequence). Trimming left V 7 bases short and J 2 bases short, with 12 bases between. The CDR3 runs to 12 residues. CDR3 nucleotide sequence: TGTGCCTTGGTGGACGGGACCTACGAGCAGTACTTC. This translates into CALVDGTYEQYF.

The table lists this clone with a few counts. J is TRBJ1-4 and V is TRBV5-4; TRBD1 might be the D (6 bases). Germline loops: CDR1 SGHNT, CDR2 YYREEE (reference sequence). V lost 3 bases and J lost 12, with 12 bases in between. The CDR3 totals 12 residues. In nucleotides, the CDR3 is TGTGCCAGCAGCTCACAGGGTAGGGAACTGTTTTTT. It codes for CASSSQGRELFF.

The gene calls are TRBV10-1 and TRBJ2-1, with 7 nucleotides matching TRBD2. The CDR3 totals 13 residues. The ends lost 4 bases at V and 7 bases at J; junction bases unmatched: 4. Germline CDR1 and CDR2: WNHNN and SYGVQD (reference sequence). The DNA for the CDR3 is TGCGCCAGCAGTGCGCGGGAGATGAATGAGCAGTTCTTC. Its protein product is CASSAREMNEQFF.

CDR3 nucleotides: TGTGCCTGGAGTGACCATCGACTAGCGGGAAGGGCCGTGGAATGGAAAGACGAGCAGTACTTC. Its translation is CAWSDHRLAGRAVEWKDEQYF. The gene calls are TRBV30 and TRBJ2-7, with TRBD2 matching 11 bases. The CDR3 extends over 21 amino acids. Losses at the gene ends were 1 base for V and 5 bases for J; bases not matched to a gene: 25. Per the germline V gene, CDR1 is GTSNPN and CDR2 is SVGIG (reference sequence).

The V gene is TRBV9, the J gene TRBJ1-2, with 9 bases matching TRBD1. The CDR3 covers 15 residues. With V trimmed by 3 bases and J by 4 bases, 7 bases remained unmatched. Per the germline V gene, CDR1 is SGDLS and CDR2 is YYNGEE. For the CDR3, the DNA is TGTGCCAGCAGCGCCACGGACAGGGGCAGCTATGGCTACACCTTC. It encodes CASSATDRGSYGYTF. Filled out from reference TRBV9 and TRBJ1-2, the complete variable domain reads DSGVTQTPKHLITATGQRVTLRCSPRSGDLSVYWYQQSLDQGLQFLIQYYNGEERAKGNILERFSAQQFPDLHSELNLSSLELGDSALYFCASSATDRGSYGYTFGSGTRLTVV.

The chain uses TRBV28 and TRBJ1-1; 10 bases agree with TRBD1. After removal of 6 bases from V and 4 bases from J, the junction contained 11 bases not matched to a gene. Germline assignment: CDR1 MDHEN and CDR2 SYDVKM. The CDR3 spans 16 residues. The CDR3 sequence: CASSHDRGLRGTEAFF. The CDR3 DNA is TGTGCCAGCAGCCACGACAGGGGGCTTAGAGGCACTGAAGCTTTCTTT. Variable domain in full (rest from reference TRBV28 and TRBJ1-1): DVKVTQSSRYLVKRTGEKVFLECVQDMDHENMFWYRQDPGLGLRLIYFSYDVKMKEKGDIPEGYSVSREKKERFSLILESASTNQTSMYLCASSHDRGLRGTEAFFGQGTRLTVV.